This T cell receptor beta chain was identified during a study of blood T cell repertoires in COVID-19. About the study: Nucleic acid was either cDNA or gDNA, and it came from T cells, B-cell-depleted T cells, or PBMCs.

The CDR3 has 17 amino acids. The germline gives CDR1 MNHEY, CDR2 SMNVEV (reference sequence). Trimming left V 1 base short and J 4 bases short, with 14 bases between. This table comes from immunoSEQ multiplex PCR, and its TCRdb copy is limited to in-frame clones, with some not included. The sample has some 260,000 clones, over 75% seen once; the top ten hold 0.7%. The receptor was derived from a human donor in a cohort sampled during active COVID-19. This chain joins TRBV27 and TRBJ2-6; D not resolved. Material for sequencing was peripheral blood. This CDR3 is CASSLWADVVGANVLTF. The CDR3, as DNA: TGTGCCAGCAGTTTATGGGCAGACGTGGTGGGGGCCAACGTCCTGACTTTC.